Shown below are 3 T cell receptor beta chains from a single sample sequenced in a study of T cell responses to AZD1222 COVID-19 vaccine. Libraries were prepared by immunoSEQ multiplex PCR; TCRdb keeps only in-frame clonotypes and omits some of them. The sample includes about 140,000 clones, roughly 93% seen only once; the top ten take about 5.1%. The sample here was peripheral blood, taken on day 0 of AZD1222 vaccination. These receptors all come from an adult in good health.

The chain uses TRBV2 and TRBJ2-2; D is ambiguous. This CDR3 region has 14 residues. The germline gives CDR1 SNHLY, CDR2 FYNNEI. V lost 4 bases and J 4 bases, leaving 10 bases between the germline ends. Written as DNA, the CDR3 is TGTGCCAGCAGTGTAGGGCCGGGCACCGGGGAGCTGTTTTTT. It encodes CASSVGPGTGELFF.

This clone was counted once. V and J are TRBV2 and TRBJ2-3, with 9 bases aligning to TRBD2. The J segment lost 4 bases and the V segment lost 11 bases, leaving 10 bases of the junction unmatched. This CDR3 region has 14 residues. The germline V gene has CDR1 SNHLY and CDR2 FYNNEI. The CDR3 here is CARTRASGADTQYF. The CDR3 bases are TGTGCCCGAACACGGGCTAGCGGGGCAGATACGCAGTATTTT.

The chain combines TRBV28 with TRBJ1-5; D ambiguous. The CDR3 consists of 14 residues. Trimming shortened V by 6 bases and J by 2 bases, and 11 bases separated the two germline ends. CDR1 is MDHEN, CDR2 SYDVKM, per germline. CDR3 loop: CASRDEYGNQPQHF. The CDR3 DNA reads TGTGCCAGCAGAGACGAGTATGGCAATCAGCCCCAGCATTTT.